These 5 T cell receptor beta chains originate from one sample sequenced in a study of cytomegalovirus exposure and HLA in healthy donors. The PCR was carried out with 60 Vbeta primers and 13 Jbeta primers. Measured with immunoSEQ multiplex PCR; TCRdb has only the in-frame clones, and not every one. The repertoire holds 150,000 to 200,000 clones, with roughly 80% as singletons. The sequencing sample was made of PBMCs. The receptors originated from a male donor in good health and CMV-seropositive.

The J gene is TRBJ2-7, the V gene TRBV2, with D tentatively TRBD1 (6 bases). CDR1 and CDR2 (germline): SNHLY, FYNNEI. The CDR3 runs to 14 residues. V lost 10 bases and J 0 bases, leaving 16 bases between the germline ends. The CDR3 nucleotides read TGTGCCACCCGCGAGGACAGTTCCTCCTACGAGCAGTACTTC. Its protein is CATREDSSSYEQYF.

This rearrangement joins TRBV6-5 to TRBJ2-1, with 7 bases identical to TRBD1. CDR1 is MNHEY, CDR2 SVGAGI, per germline. Losses at the gene ends were 6 bases for V and 10 bases for J; bases not matched to a gene: 12. The CDR3 is 14 residues long. The chain's CDR3 is CASRGTGRDSEQFF. DNA of the CDR3: TGTGCCAGCAGGGGGACCGGACGGGACAGCGAGCAGTTCTTC.

This sequence joins TRBV2 and TRBJ2-3; D gene ambiguous. V was clipped by 4 bases and J by 0 bases, with 8 bases between them. The CDR3 runs 14 residues. The germline V gene encodes CDR1 SNHLY and CDR2 FYNNEI. The CDR3 here is CASSVEASTDTQYF. CDR3 nucleotide sequence: TGTGCCAGCAGTGTTGAAGCTAGCACAGATACGCAGTATTTT.

V is TRBV5-4 and J is TRBJ1-2, with 8 bases that match TRBD1. The CDR3 extends over 15 amino acids. V shed 4 bases and J 6 bases; nucleotides not matched to a gene: 11. Looked up from germline, CDR1 is SGHNT and CDR2 is YYREEE (reference sequence). CDR3 sequence (DNA): TGTGCCAGCAGCCTAAACAGGGGGGCCTGGGATGGCTACACCTTC. Encoded protein: CASSLNRGAWDGYTF.

The genes are TRBV7-9 and TRBJ2-1, with TRBD2 matching over 10 bases. This CDR3 spans 15 amino acids. V shed 4 bases and J 8 bases; nucleotides not matched to a gene: 8. Germline V gene lookup returns CDR1 SEHNR and CDR2 FQNEAQ (reference sequence). The CDR3 region is CASSYTGLAGDEQFF. The CDR3 nucleotides are TGTGCCAGCAGCTACACCGGTCTAGCGGGAGATGAGCAGTTCTTC. Looking up the rest from reference TRBV7-9 and TRBJ2-1 gives the full variable domain: DTGVSQNPRHKITKRGQNVTFRCDPISEHNRLYWYRQTLGQGPEFLTYFQNEAQLEKSRLLSDRFSAERPKGSFSTLEIQRTEQGDSAMYLCASSYTGLAGDEQFFGPGTRLTVL.